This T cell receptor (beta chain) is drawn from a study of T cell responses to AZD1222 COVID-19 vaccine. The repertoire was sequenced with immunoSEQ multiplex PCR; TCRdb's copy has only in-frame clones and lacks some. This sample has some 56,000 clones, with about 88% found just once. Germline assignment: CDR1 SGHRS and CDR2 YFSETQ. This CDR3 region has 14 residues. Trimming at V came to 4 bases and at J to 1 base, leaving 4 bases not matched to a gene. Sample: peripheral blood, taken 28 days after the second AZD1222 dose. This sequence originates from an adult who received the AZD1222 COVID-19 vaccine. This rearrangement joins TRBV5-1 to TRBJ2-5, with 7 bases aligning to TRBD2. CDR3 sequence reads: CASSLTSVQETQYF. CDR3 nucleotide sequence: TGCGCCAGCAGCCTAACTAGCGTCCAAGAGACCCAGTACTTC. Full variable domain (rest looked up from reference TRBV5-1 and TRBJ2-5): KAGVTQTPRYLIKTRGQQVTLSCSPISGHRSVSWYQQTPGQGLQFLFEYFSETQRNKGNFPGRFSGRQFSNSRSEMNVSTLELGDSALYLCASSLTSVQETQYFGPGTRLLVL.